Below, 10 T cell receptor beta chains from the same sample are listed, as sequenced in a study of shared clonotypes between healthy human individuals. The table came from immunoSEQ multiplex PCR; TCRdb's copy has only in-frame clones and leaves some out. The profile shows around 430,000 clones, about 85% of them singletons. The sequencing input was PBMCs. The receptors originated from a woman between 35 and 50 years old in good health. Some clones in this sample may be carry-over from other donors' samples.

The sample holds a few counts of this clone. The rearrangement joins TRBV28 to TRBJ1-4; D is unclear. CDR3 size: 15 residues. Per the germline V gene, CDR1 is MDHEN and CDR2 is SYDVKM. V was clipped by 5 bases and J by 1 base, with 11 bases between them. DNA of the CDR3: TGTGCCAGCAGTGACAAGAGGGTAACTAATGAAAAACTGTTTTTT. As protein: CASSDKRVTNEKLFF.

The CDR3 DNA is TGTGCCAGTAGTTTTTCTAGCGGGAGCTATGAGCAGTTCTTC. Protein product: CASSFSSGSYEQFF. This chain links TRBV19 with TRBJ2-1; 10 nucleotides align to TRBD2. The germline gives CDR1 LNHDA, CDR2 SQIVND (reference sequence). Unmatched junction bases numbered 6, after V lost 5 bases and J lost 8 bases. CDR3 size: 14 residues. The complete variable domain, with remaining parts taken from reference TRBV19 and TRBJ2-1, reads DGGITQSPKYLFRKEGQNVTLSCEQNLNHDAMYWYRQDPGQGLRLIYYSQIVNDFQKGDIAEGYSVSREKKESFPLTVTSAQKNPTAFYLCASSFSSGSYEQFFGPGTRLTVL.

This chain links TRBV28 with TRBJ2-1, with 16 positions matching TRBD2. Germline V gene data show CDR1 as MDHEN and CDR2 as SYDVKM. With V trimmed by 5 bases and J by 4 bases, 5 bases remained unmatched. The CDR3 runs to 17 residues. CDR3 nucleotide sequence: TGTGCCAGCAGTCCCGGGGGACTAGCGGGAGGGTACAATGAGCAGTTCTTC. Translation gives CASSPGGLAGGYNEQFF.

The chain joins TRBV19 to TRBJ2-1; 11 positions agree with TRBD2. J lost 9 bases, V lost 6 bases, and 10 bases had no gene match. The germline CDR1 and CDR2 sequences are LNHDA and SQIVND (reference sequence). This CDR3 contains 15 residues. The CDR3 sequence: CASSPWLAGGSEQFF. In nucleotides, the CDR3 is TGTGCCAGTAGCCCCTGGCTAGCGGGAGGTAGTGAGCAGTTCTTC. The complete variable domain, with remaining parts taken from reference TRBV19 and TRBJ2-1, reads DGGITQSPKYLFRKEGQNVTLSCEQNLNHDAMYWYRQDPGQGLRLIYYSQIVNDFQKGDIAEGYSVSREKKESFPLTVTSAQKNPTAFYLCASSPWLAGGSEQFFGPGTRLTVL.

The rearrangement uses TRBV6-1 and TRBJ1-3; D is ambiguous. Germline assignment: CDR1 MNHNS and CDR2 SASEGT. Trimming pared 6 bases from V and 0 bases from J, leaving 6 bases between. This CDR3 is built from 13 residues. The chain's CDR3 is CASRWPSGNTIYF. DNA of the CDR3: TGTGCCAGCAGGTGGCCCTCTGGAAACACCATATATTTT.

The V gene is TRBV19, the J gene TRBJ2-7, with 7 nucleotides matching TRBD2. The CDR3 covers 15 residues. Germline assignment: CDR1 LNHDA and CDR2 SQIVND (reference sequence). Trimming cost V 1 base and J 4 bases; bases outside gene matches: 7. CDR3 bases: TGTGCCAGTAGTATAGCCCCCGGGAGGCTATACGAGCAGTACTTC. This encodes CASSIAPGRLYEQYF. The entire variable domain, with the rest obtained from reference TRBV19 and TRBJ2-7, is as follows: DGGITQSPKYLFRKEGQNVTLSCEQNLNHDAMYWYRQDPGQGLRLIYYSQIVNDFQKGDIAEGYSVSREKKESFPLTVTSAQKNPTAFYLCASSIAPGRLYEQYFGPGTRLTVT.

The chain employs TRBV7-2 and TRBJ1-1; a possible D gene is TRBD1 (5 bases). The CDR3 covers 15 residues. V lost 0 bases and J 7 bases, leaving 15 bases between the germline ends. Germline V CDR1 and CDR2: SGHTA, FQGNSA. CDR3 region: CASSLAVGARFEAFF. The CDR3 nucleotides read TGTGCCAGCAGCTTAGCAGTAGGGGCTCGTTTTGAAGCTTTCTTT.

This chain uses TRBV5-1 with TRBJ2-1; TRBD1 or TRBD2 may be the D gene (5 bases each). The CDR3 spans 15 residues. Germline CDR1 and CDR2: SGHRS and YFSETQ. With 0 bases removed from V and 5 bases from J, the gap between germline ends came to 12 bases. CDR3 DNA: TGCGCCAGCAGCTTGGAAACGGGACGGAACAATGAGCAGTTCTTC. Residues: CASSLETGRNNEQFF.

In its sample, this clone was seen a few times. The chain combines TRBV19 with TRBJ2-7; 10 bases map to TRBD2. The V gene's germline CDR1 is LNHDA and CDR2 SQIVND (reference sequence). CDR3 length: 18 amino acids. Trimming cost V 3 bases and J 2 bases; bases outside gene matches: 13. CDR3 in amino acids: CASSIRRGEAGGTYEQYF. CDR3 bases: TGTGCCAGTAGTATCCGCAGGGGGGAAGCGGGAGGGACCTACGAGCAGTACTTC.

In regard to this clone: Other nucleotide sequences from this sample produce the same CDR3. The rearrangement uses TRBV10-3 and TRBJ1-2, with D tentatively TRBD1 (6 bases). The CDR3 is 13 residues long. Deletions cut 6 bases from V and 2 bases from J, with 10 bases between. From germline, CDR1 is ENHRY and CDR2 SYGVKD. The CDR3 coding sequence is TGTGCCATCAGCCCGACAGGCAACTATGGCTACACCTTC. It translates to CAISPTGNYGYTF.